The clone carrying this TCR beta chain was recorded at least ten times. Its target is not known. Genomic DNA, the template, was used for profiling of the TCR beta VDJ and CDR3. In TCRdb, the reads were re-called with MiXCR into one record per CDR3 protein. The sample contains 450,000 to 600,000 distinct CDR3 sequences, about a third of which appear only once. Whoever was chosen for sequencing had shown CD8+CD57+ cell expansion by flow cytometry. The data derive from a study of CD8+CD57+ T cells in acquired aplastic anemia. V was shortened by 0 bases and J by 9 bases, with 12 bases between the two germline ends. This CDR3 contains 15 residues. The germline V gene encodes CDR1 SGHTA and CDR2 FQGNSA. Study outcomes and limitations: Between patients and controls, twenty-nine CD8+ CDR3 sequences were found in common.

Sequencing input: sorted CD4+, CD8+, or CD8+CD57+ T cells (not recorded which) from PBMCs. This chain links TRBV7-2 with TRBJ1-6; D is unresolved. This sequence originates from a human donor with aplastic anemia. The CDR3 is CASSLASRGSSPLHF. In DNA form, the CDR3 reads TGTGCCAGCAGCTTAGCGAGCCGGGGTAGTTCACCCCTCCACTTT.